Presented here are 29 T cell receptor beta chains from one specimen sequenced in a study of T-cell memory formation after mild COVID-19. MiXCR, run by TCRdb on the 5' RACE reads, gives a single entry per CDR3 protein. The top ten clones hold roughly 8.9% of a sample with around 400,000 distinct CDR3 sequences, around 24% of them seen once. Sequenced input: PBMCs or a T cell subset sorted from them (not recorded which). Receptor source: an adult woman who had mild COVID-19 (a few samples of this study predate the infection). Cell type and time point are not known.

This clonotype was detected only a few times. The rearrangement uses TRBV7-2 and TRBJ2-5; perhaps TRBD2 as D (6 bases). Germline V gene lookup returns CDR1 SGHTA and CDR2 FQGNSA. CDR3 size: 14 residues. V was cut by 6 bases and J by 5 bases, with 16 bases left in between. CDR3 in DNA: TGTGCCAGCAGGTCGGGAGAAGGTTGGGAGACCCAGTACTTC. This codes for CASRSGEGWETQYF.

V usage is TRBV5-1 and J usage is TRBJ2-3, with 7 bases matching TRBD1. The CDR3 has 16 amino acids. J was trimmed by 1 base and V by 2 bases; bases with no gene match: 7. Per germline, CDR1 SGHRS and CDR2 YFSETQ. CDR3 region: CASSFTGAEGTDTQYF. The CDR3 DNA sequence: TGCGCCAGCAGCTTTACAGGGGCTGAGGGCACAGATACGCAGTATTTT.

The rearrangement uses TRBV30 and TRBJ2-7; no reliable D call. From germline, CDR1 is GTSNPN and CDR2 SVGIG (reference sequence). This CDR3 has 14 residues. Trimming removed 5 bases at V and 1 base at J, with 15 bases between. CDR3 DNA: TGTGCCTGGGGGTCCGAAGGTGGATCCTACGAGCAGTACTTC. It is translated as CAWGSEGGSYEQYF.

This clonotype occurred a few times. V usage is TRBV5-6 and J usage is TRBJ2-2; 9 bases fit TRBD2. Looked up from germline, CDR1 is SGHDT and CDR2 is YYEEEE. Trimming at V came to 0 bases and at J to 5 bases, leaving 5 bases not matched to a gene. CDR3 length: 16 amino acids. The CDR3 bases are TGTGCCAGCAGCTTGGCAGGACTAGCGCGAACCGGGGAGCTGTTTTTT. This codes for CASSLAGLARTGELFF.

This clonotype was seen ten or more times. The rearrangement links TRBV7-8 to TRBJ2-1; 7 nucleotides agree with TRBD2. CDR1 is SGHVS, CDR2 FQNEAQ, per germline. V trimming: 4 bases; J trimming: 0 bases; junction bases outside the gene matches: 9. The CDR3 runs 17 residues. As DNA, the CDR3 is TGTGCCAGCAGCTCCCCTGGGCGGGGGAACTCCTACAATGAGCAGTTCTTC. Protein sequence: CASSSPGRGNSYNEQFF.

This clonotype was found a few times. CDR3: CSARDASPKDAYEQYF. DNA for the CDR3: TGCAGTGCTAGAGACGCCAGTCCTAAGGATGCGTACGAGCAGTACTTC. This chain connects TRBV20-1 to TRBJ2-7; no firm D call. Germline V lookup: CDR1 DFQATT, CDR2 SNEGSKA (reference sequence). The CDR3 consists of 16 residues. V was pared by 0 bases and J by 4 bases, with 19 bases between.

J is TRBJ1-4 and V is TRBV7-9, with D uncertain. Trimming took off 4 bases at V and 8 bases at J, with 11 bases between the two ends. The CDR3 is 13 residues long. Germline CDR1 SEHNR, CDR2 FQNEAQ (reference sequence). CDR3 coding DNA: TGTGCCAGCAGCTCTGCGGCAGGAGAAAAACTGTTTTTT. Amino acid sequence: CASSSAAGEKLFF. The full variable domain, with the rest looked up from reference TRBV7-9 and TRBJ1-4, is DTGVSQNPRHKITKRGQNVTFRCDPISEHNRLYWYRQTLGQGPEFLTYFQNEAQLEKSRLLSDRFSAERPKGSFSTLEIQRTEQGDSAMYLCASSSAAGEKLFFGSGTQLSVL.

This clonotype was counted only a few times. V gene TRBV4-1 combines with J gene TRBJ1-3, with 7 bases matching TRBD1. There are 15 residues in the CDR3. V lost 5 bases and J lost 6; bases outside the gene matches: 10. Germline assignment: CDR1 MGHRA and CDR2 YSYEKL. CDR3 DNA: TGCGCCAGCAGCTTTCGACAGGGTAGTGAAAACACCATATATTTT. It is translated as CASSFRQGSENTIYF.

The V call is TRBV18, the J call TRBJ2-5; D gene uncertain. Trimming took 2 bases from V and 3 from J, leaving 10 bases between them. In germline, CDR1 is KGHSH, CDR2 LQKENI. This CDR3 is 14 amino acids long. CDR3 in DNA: TGTGCCAGCTCACCAGCTTTGACGGAAGAGACCCAGTACTTC. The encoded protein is CASSPALTEETQYF.

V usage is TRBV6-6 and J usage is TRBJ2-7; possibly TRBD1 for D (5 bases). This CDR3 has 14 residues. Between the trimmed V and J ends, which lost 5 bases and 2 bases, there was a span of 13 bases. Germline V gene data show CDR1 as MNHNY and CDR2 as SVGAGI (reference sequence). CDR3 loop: CASSPKGYAYEQYF. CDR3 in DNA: TGTGCCAGCAGTCCGAAGGGGTACGCCTACGAGCAGTACTTC.

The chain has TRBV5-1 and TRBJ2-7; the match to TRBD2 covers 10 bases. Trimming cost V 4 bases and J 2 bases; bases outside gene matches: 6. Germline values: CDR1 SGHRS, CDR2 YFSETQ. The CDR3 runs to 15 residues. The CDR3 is CASSASGGGPYEQYF. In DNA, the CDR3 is TGCGCCAGCAGCGCAAGCGGGGGGGGCCCCTACGAGCAGTACTTC.

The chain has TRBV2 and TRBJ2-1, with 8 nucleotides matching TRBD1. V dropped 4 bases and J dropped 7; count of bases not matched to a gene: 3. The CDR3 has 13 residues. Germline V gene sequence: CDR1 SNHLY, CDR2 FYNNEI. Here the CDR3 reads CASSGQGANEQFF. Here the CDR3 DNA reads TGTGCCAGCAGTGGTCAGGGGGCAAATGAGCAGTTCTTC.

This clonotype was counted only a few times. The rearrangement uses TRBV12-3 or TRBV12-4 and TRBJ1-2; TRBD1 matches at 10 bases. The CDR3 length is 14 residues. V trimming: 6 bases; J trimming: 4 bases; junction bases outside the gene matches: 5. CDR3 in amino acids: CASRRQGAGYGYTF. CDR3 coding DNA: TGTGCCAGCAGACGACAGGGGGCTGGCTATGGCTACACCTTC.

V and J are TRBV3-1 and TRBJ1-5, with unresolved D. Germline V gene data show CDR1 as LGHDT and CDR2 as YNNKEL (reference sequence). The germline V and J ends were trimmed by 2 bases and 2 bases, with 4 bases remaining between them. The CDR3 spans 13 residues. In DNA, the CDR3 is TGTGCCAGCAGCCAATTAGGCAATCAGCCCCAGCATTTT. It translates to CASSQLGNQPQHF.

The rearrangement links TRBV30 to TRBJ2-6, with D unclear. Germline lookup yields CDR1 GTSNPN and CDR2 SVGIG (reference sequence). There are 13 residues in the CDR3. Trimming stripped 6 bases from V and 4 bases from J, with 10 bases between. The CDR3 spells CACPLGGANVLTF. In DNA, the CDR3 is TGTGCCTGCCCCTTGGGGGGGGCCAACGTCCTGACTTTC.

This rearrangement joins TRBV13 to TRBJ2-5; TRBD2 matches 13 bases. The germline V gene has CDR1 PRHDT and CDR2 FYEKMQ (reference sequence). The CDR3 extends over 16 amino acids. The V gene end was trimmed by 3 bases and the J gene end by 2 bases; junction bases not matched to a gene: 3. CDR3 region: CASSFGGLAGQETQYF. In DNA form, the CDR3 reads TGTGCCAGCAGCTTCGGGGGACTAGCGGGACAAGAGACCCAGTACTTC.

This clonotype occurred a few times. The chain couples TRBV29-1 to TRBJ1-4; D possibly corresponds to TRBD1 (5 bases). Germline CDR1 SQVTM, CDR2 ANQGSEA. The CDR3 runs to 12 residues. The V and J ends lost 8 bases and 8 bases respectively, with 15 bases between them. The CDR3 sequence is CSYTNGAEKLFF. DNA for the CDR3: TGCAGCTACACGAACGGGGCCGAAAAACTGTTTTTT.

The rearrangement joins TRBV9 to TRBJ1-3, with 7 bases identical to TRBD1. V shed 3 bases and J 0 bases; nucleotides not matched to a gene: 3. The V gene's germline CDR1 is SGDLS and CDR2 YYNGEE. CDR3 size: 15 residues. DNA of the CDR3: TGTGCCAGCAGCGAGGGGACAGCCTCTGGAAACACCATATATTTT. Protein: CASSEGTASGNTIYF.

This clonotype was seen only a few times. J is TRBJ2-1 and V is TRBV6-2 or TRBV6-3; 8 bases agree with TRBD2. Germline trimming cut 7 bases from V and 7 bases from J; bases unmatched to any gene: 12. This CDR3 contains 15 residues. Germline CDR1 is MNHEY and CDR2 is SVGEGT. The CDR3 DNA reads TGTGCCAGCATTCTAAATGGCGGGAGGATGAATGAGCAGTTCTTC. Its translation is CASILNGGRMNEQFF.

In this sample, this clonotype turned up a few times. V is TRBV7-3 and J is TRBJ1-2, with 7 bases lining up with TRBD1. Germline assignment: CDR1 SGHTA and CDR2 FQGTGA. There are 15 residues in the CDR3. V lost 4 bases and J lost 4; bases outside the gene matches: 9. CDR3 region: CASSSGTERVYGYTF. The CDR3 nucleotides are TGTGCCAGCAGCTCCGGGACAGAAAGGGTCTATGGCTACACCTTC.

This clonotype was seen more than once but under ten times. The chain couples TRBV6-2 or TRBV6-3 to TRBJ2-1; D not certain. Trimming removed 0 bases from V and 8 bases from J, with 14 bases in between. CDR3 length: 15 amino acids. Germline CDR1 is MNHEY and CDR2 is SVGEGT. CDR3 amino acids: CASSYSEPLLDEQFF. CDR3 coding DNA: TGTGCCAGCAGTTACTCGGAGCCCCTATTAGATGAGCAGTTCTTC.

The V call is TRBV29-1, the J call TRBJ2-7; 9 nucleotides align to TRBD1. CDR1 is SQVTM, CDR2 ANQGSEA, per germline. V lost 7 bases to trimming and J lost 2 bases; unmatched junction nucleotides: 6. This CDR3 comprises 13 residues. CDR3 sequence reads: CSAATGGPYEQYF. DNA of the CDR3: TGCAGCGCCGCGACAGGGGGACCCTACGAGCAGTACTTC.

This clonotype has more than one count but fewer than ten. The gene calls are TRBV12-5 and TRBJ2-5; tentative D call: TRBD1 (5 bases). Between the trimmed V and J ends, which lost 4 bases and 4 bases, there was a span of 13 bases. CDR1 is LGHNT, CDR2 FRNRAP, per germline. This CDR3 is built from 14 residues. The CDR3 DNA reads TGTGCTAGTGGTTCCGGGCAGGGTCTAGAGACCCAGTACTTC. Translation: CASGSGQGLETQYF.

The CDR3 loop is CSARDPGGTNEKLFF. CDR3 bases: TGCAGTGCTAGAGATCCGGGGGGAACTAATGAAAAACTGTTTTTT. The V gene is TRBV20-1, the J gene TRBJ1-4; TRBD1 is a possible D gene (5 bases). Trimming left V 0 bases short and J 1 base short, with 9 bases between. The CDR3 contains 15 residues. Germline V gene sequence: CDR1 DFQATT, CDR2 SNEGSKA (reference sequence).

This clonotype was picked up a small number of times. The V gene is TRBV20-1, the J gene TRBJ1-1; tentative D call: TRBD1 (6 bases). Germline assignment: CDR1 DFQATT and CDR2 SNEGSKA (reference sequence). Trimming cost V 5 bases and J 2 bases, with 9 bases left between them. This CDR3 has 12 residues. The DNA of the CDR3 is TGCAGTGCTTTGGACAGTAACACTGAAGCTTTCTTT. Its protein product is CSALDSNTEAFF.

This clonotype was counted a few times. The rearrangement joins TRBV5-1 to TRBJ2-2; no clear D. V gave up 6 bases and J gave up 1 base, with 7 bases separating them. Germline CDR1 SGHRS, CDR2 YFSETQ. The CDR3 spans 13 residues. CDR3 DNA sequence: TGCGCCAGCAACTGGGGGAACACCGGGGAGCTGTTTTTT. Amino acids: CASNWGNTGELFF.

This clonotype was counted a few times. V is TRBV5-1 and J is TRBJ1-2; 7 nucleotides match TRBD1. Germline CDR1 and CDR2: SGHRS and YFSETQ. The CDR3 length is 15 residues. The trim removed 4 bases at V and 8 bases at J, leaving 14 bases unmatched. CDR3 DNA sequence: TGCGCCAGCAGCCAACGAACAGGGGACGCGGGGGGCTACACCTTC. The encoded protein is CASSQRTGDAGGYTF.

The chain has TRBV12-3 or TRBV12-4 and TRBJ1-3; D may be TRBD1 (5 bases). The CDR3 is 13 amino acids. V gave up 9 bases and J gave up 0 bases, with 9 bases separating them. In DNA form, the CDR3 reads TGTGCCAGTGACAGAGACTCTGGAAACACCATATATTTT. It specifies CASDRDSGNTIYF.

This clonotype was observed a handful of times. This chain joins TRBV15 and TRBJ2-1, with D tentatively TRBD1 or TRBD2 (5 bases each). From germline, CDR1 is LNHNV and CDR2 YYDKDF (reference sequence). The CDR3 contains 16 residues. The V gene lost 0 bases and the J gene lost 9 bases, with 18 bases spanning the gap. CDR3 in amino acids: CATSRDSPVDGGEQFF. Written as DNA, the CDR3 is TGTGCCACCAGCAGAGATAGCCCGGTAGATGGGGGTGAGCAGTTCTTC.